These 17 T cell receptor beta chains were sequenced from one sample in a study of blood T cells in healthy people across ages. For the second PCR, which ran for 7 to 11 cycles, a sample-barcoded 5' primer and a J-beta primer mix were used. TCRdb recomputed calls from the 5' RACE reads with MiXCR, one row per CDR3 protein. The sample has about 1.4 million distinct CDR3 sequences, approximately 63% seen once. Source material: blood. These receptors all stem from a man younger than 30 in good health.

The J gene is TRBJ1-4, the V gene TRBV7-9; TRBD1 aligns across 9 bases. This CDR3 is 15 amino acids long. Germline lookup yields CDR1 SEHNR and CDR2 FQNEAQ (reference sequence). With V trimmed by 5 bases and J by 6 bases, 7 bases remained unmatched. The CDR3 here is CASSSRDRVYEKLFF. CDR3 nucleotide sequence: TGTGCCAGCAGCAGTCGGGACAGGGTCTATGAAAAACTGTTTTTT.

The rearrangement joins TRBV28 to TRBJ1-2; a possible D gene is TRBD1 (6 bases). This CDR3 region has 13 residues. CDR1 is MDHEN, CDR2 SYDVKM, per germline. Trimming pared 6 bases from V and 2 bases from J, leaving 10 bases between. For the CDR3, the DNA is TGTGCCAGCAGGGGGGCGCGGAACTATGGCTACACCTTC. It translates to CASRGARNYGYTF.

The CDR3 region has the DNA TGCAGTGCTGCCCGGACTAGCGGGGTAGAGACCCAGTACTTC. Its protein is CSAARTSGVETQYF. J is TRBJ2-5 and V is TRBV20-1; 12 bases are shared with TRBD2. Germline V lookup: CDR1 DFQATT, CDR2 SNEGSKA (reference sequence). This CDR3 is 14 amino acids long. After removal of 5 bases from V and 4 bases from J, the junction contained 5 bases not matched to a gene.

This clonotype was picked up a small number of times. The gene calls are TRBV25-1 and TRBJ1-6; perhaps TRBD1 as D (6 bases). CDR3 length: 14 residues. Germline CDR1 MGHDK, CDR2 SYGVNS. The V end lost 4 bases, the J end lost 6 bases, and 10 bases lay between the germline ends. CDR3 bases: TGTGCCAGCAGTGCCGGGACACCTAATTCACCCCTCCACTTT. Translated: CASSAGTPNSPLHF.

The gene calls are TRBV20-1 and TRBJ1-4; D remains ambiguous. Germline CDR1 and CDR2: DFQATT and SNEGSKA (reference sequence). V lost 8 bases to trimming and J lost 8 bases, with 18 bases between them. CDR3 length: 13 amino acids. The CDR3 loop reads CSPEIRSGEKLFF. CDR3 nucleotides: TGCAGTCCGGAGATCCGGTCGGGGGAAAAACTGTTTTTT.

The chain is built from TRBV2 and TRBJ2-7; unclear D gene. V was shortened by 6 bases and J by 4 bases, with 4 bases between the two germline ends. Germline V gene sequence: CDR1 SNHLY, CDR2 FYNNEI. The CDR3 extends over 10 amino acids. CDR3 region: CASRIYEQYF. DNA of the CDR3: TGTGCCAGCAGAATATACGAGCAGTACTTC.

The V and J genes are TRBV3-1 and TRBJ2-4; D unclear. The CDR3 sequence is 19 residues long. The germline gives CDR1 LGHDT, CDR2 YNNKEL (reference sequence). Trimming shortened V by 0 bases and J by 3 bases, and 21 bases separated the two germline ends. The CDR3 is CASSQDSITRAYNKNIQYF. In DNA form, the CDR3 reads TGTGCCAGCAGCCAAGACTCCATAACCCGGGCGTATAACAAAAACATTCAGTACTTC.

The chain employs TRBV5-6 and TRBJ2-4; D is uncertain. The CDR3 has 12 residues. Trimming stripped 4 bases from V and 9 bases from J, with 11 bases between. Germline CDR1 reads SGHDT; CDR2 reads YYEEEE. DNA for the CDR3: TGTGCCAGCAGCGACCGGTGGGGCATTCAGTACTTC. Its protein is CASSDRWGIQYF.

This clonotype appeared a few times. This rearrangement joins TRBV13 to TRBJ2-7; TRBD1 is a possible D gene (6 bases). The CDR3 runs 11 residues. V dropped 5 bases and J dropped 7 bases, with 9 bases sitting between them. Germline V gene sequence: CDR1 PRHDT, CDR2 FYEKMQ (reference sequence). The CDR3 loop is CASSVGTEQYF. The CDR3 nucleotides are TGTGCCAGCAGCGTGGGGACAGAGCAGTACTTC.

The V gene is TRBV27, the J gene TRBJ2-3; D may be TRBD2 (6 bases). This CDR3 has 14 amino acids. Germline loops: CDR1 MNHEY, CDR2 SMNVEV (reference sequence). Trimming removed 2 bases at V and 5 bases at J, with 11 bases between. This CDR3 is CASSLIFGGDTQYF. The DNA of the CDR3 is TGTGCCAGCAGTTTAATCTTCGGGGGAGATACGCAGTATTTT.

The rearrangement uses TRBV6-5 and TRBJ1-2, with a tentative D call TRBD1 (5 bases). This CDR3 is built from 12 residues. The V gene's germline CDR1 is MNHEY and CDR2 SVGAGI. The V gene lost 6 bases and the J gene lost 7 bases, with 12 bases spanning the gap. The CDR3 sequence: CASRGPEGGYTF. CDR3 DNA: TGTGCCAGCAGGGGACCCGAGGGTGGCTACACCTTC.

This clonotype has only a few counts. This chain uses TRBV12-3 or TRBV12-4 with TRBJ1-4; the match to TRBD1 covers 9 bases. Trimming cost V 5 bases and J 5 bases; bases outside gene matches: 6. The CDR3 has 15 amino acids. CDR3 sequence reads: CASSHGQGINEKLFF. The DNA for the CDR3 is TGTGCCAGCAGTCACGGACAGGGGATAAATGAAAAACTGTTTTTT.

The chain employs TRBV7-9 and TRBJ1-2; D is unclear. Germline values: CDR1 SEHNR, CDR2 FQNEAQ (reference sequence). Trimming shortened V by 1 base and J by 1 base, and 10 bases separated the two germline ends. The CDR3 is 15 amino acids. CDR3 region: CASSLGGGHNYGYTF. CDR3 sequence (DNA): TGTGCCAGCAGCTTAGGAGGCGGCCATAACTATGGCTACACCTTC.

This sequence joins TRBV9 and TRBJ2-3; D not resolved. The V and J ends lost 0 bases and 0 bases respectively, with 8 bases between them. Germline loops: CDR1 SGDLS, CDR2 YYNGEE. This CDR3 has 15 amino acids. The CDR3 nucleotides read TGTGCCAGCAGCGTAGACAGTCCCAGCACAGATACGCAGTATTTT. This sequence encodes CASSVDSPSTDTQYF.

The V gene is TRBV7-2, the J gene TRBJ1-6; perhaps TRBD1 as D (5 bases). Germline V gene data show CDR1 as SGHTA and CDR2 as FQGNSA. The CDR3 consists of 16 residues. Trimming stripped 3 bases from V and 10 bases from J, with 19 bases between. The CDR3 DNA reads TGTGCCAGCAGCTTGCGCAGGGACCCTTCCTCGTCACCCCTCCACTTT. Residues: CASSLRRDPSSSPLHF. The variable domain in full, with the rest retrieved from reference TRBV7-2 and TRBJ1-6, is GAGVSQSPSNKVTEKGKDVELRCDPISGHTALYWYRQSLGQGLEFLIYFQGNSAPDKSGLPSDRFSAERTGGSVSTLTIQRTQQEDSAVYLCASSLRRDPSSSPLHFGNGTRLTVT.

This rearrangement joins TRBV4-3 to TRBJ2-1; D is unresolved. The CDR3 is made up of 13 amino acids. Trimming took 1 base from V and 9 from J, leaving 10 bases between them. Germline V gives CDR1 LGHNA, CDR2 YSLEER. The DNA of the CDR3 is TGCGCCAGCAGCCAAGTCGTGGGGTCTGAGCAGTTCTTC. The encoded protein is CASSQVVGSEQFF.

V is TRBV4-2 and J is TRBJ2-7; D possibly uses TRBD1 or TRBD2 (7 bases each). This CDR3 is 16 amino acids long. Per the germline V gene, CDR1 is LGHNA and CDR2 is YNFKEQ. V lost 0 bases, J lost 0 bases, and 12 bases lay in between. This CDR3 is CASSQEPGGVSYEQYF. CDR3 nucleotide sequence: TGTGCCAGCAGCCAAGAGCCAGGGGGGGTCTCCTACGAGCAGTACTTC.